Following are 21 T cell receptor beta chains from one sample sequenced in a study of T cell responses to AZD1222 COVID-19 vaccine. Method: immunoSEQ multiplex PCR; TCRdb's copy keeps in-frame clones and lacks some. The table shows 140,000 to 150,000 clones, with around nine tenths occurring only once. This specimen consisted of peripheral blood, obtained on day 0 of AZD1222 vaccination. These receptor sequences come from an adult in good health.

CDR3 nucleotide sequence: TGTGCCAGCAGCTTCGGACTAGATTCCTACAATGAGCAGTTCTTC. Its protein is CASSFGLDSYNEQFF. The genes are TRBV5-4 and TRBJ2-1; 7 positions match TRBD2. The CDR3 covers 15 residues. The V gene end was trimmed by 2 bases and the J gene end by 1 base; junction bases not matched to a gene: 3. Germline V gene data show CDR1 as SGHNT and CDR2 as YYREEE (reference sequence).

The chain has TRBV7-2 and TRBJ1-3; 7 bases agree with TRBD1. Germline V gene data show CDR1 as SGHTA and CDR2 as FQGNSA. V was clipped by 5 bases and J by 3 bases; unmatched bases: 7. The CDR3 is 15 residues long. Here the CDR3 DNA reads TGTGCCAGCAGCCCCGATAGGGGGCTTGGAAACACCATATATTTT. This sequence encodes CASSPDRGLGNTIYF.

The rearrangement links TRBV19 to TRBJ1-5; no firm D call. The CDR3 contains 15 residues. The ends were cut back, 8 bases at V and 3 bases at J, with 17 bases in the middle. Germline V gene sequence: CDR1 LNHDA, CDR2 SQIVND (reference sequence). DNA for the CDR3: TGTGCCAGTGGGAAAGGGAGCAGCCCCAATCAGCCCCAGCATTTT. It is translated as CASGKGSSPNQPQHF.

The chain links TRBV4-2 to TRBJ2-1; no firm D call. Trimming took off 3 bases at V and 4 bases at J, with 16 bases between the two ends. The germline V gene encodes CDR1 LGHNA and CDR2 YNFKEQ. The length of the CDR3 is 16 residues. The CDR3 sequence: CASSHKVFDTYNEQFF. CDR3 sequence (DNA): TGTGCCAGCAGCCATAAAGTCTTCGACACTTACAATGAGCAGTTCTTC.

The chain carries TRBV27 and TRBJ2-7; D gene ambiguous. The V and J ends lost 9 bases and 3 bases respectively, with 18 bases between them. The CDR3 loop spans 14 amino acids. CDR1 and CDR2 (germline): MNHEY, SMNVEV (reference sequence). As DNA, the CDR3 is TGTGCCAGTAGACCCGTCTTGGTGGGCTACGAGCAGTACTTC. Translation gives CASRPVLVGYEQYF.

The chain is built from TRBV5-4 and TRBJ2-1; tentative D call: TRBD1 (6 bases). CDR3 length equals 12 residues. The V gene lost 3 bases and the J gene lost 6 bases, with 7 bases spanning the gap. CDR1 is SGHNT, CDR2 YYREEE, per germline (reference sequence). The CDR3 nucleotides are TGTGCCAGCAGCTCACAGGGCAATGAGCAGTTCTTC. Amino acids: CASSSQGNEQFF.

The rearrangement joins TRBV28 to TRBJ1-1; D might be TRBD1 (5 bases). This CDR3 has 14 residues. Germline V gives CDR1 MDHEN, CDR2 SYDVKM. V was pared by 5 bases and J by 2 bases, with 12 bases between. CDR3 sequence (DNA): TGTGCCAGCAGTCTCCCCCAGGGCAACACTGAAGCTTTCTTT. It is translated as CASSLPQGNTEAFF.

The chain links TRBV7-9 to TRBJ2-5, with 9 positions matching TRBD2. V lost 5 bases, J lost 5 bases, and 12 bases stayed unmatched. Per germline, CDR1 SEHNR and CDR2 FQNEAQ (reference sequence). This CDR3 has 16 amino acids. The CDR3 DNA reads TGTGCCAGCAGCCCAGGAGGCGGGAGGGCGCGGGAGACCCAGTACTTC. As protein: CASSPGGGRARETQYF. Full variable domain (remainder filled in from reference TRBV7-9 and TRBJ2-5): DTGVSQNPRHKITKRGQNVTFRCDPISEHNRLYWYRQTLGQGPEFLTYFQNEAQLEKSRLLSDRFSAERPKGSFSTLEIQRTEQGDSAMYLCASSPGGGRARETQYFGPGTRLLVL.

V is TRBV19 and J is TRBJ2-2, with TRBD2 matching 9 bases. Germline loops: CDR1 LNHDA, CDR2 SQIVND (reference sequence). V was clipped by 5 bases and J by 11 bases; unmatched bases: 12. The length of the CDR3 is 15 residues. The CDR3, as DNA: TGTGCCAGTAGTCCGCAGCGGGGGGCTACTTTAGAGCTGTTTTTT. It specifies CASSPQRGATLELFF.

This chain's CDR3 is CASSQVRATLNEQYF. DNA for the CDR3: TGTGCCAGCAGCCAAGTGCGGGCAACGTTGAACGAGCAGTACTTC. This chain connects TRBV4-2 to TRBJ2-7; D possibly corresponds to TRBD2 (5 bases). Germline V lookup: CDR1 LGHNA, CDR2 YNFKEQ. V was trimmed by 1 base and J by 5 bases, leaving 15 bases between them. The CDR3 sequence is 15 residues long.

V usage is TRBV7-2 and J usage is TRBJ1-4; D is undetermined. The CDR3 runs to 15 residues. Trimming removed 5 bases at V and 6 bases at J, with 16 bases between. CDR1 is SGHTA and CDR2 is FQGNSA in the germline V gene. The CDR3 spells CASSPLAEADEKLFF. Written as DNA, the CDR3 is TGTGCCAGCAGCCCTCTCGCGGAGGCGGATGAAAAACTGTTTTTT.

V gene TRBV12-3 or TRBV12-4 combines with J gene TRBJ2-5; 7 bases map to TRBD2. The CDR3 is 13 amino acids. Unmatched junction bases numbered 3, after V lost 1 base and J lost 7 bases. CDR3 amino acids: CASSLVTGGTQYF. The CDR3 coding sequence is TGTGCCAGCAGTTTAGTGACGGGAGGGACCCAGTACTTC.

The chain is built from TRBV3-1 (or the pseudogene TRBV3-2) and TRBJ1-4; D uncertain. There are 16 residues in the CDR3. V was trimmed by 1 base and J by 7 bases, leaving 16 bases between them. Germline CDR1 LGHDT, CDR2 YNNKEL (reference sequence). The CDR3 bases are TGTGCCAGCAGCCAAGGGTCGCGGTCCTGGGGTGAAAAACTGTTTTTT. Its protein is CASSQGSRSWGEKLFF.

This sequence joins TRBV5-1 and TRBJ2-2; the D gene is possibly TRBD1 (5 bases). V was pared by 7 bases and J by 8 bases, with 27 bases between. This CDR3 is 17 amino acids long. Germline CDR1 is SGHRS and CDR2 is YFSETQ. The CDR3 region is CASSRQYELYIGGELFF. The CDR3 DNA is TGCGCCAGCTCCAGACAGTACGAGCTTTATATTGGAGGGGAGCTGTTTTTT.

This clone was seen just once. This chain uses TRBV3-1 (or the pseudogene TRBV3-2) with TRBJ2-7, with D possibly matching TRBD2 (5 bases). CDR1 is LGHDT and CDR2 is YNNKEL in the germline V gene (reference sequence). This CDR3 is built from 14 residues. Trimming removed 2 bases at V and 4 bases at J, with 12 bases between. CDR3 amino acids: CASSQTTLGYEQYF. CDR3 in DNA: TGTGCCAGCAGCCAAACTACACTAGGTTACGAGCAGTACTTC.

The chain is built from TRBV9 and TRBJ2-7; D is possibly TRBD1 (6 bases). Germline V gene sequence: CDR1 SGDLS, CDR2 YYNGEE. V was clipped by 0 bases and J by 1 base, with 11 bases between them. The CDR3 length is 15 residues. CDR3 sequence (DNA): TGTGCCAGCAGCGTAGATACAGGGCTATCCTACGAGCAGTACTTC. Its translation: CASSVDTGLSYEQYF.

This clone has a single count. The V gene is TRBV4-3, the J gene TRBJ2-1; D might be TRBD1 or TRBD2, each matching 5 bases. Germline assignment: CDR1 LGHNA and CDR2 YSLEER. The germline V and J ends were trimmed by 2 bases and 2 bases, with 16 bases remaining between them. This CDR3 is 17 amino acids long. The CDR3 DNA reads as TGCGCCAGCAGCCAACTATTATCCGGGACGGCCTACAATGAGCAGTTCTTC. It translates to CASSQLLSGTAYNEQFF.

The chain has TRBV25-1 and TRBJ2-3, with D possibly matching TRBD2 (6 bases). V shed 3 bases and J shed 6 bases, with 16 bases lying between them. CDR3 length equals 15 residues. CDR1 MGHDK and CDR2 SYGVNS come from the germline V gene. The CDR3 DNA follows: TGTGCCAGCAGTGATCGACTAGGCTCGTCCGATACGCAGTATTTT. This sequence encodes CASSDRLGSSDTQYF.

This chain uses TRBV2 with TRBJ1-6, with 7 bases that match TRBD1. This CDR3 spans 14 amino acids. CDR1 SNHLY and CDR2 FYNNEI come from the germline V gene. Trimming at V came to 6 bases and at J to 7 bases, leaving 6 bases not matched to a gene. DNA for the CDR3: TGTGCCAGCAGCCCGGGACAGCCGAATTCACCCCTCCACTTT. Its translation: CASSPGQPNSPLHF.

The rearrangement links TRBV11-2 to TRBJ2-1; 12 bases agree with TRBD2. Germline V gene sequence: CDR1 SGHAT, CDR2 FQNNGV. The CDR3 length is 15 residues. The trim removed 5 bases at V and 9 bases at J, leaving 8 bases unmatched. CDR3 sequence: CASSPGTSGGTEQFF. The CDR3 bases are TGTGCCAGCAGCCCAGGAACTAGCGGGGGGACTGAGCAGTTCTTC.

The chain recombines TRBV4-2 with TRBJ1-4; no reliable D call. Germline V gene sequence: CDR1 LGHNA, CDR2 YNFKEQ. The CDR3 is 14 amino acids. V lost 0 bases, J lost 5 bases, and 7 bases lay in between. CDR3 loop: CASSQDRPNEKLFF. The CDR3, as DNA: TGTGCCAGCAGCCAAGACAGACCGAATGAAAAACTGTTTTTT.